This T cell receptor beta chain was identified during a study of T-cell memory formation after mild COVID-19. This clonotype was counted ten times or more. Each CDR3 protein gets one entry after TCRdb re-called the 5' RACE reads with MiXCR. This repertoire shows under 250,000 distinct CDR3 sequences, 9.5% found once; its top ten account for 3.5%. The germline CDR1 and CDR2 sequences are LGHNA and YSLEER. V lost 1 base and J 7 bases, leaving 5 bases between the germline ends. The CDR3 runs 12 residues. Sequenced sample: PBMCs or a T cell subset sorted from them (not recorded which). This sequence was found in a man younger than 35 who had mild COVID-19 (a few samples of this study predate the infection). Cell type and time point are not known. J is TRBJ1-3 and V is TRBV4-3; the D is unclear. The CDR3: CASSQAFNTIYF. CDR3 DNA sequence: TGCGCCAGCAGCCAAGCCTTTAACACCATATATTTT.